This entry lists 11 T cell receptor beta chains sequenced from one sample in a study of pediatric ulcerative colitis. Produced via immunoSEQ multiplex PCR; TCRdb's table is partial and in-frame only. The table shows some 10,000 clones, with 80% to 90% occurring only once. The sequenced material came from blood. These receptors all come from a girl aged 5 to 17 with moderate ulcerative colitis.

This clone has just one count. The chain recombines TRBV6-5 with TRBJ1-3; D is undetermined. Germline values: CDR1 MNHEY, CDR2 SVGAGI. Deletions cut 5 bases from V and 0 bases from J, with 8 bases between. CDR3 length: 14 residues. CDR3 residues: CASSPGFSGNTIYF. The CDR3 coding sequence is TGTGCCAGCAGTCCGGGGTTCTCTGGAAACACCATATATTTT.

Only one count was recorded for this clone. DNA of the CDR3: TGTGCCAGCAGTTTAGGTCGCGTTAGCGGGAGGGCCGTCATGTACAATGAGCAGTTCTTC. It yields the protein CASSLGRVSGRAVMYNEQFF. The chain joins TRBV28 to TRBJ2-1, with 11 nucleotides matching TRBD2. The CDR3 extends over 20 amino acids. The ends lost 2 bases at V and 4 bases at J; junction bases unmatched: 16. Germline V gene data show CDR1 as MDHEN and CDR2 as SYDVKM. Full variable domain (missing parts from reference TRBV28 and TRBJ2-1): DVKVTQSSRYLVKRTGEKVFLECVQDMDHENMFWYRQDPGLGLRLIYFSYDVKMKEKGDIPEGYSVSREKKERFSLILESASTNQTSMYLCASSLGRVSGRAVMYNEQFFGPGTRLTVL.

J is TRBJ1-2 and V is TRBV2, with D unresolved. The germline V gene has CDR1 SNHLY and CDR2 FYNNEI. The CDR3 covers 13 residues. Between the trimmed V and J ends, which lost 3 bases and 4 bases, there was a span of 9 bases. CDR3 sequence reads: CASSEQGVYGYTF. For the CDR3, the DNA is TGTGCCAGCAGTGAGCAAGGAGTCTATGGCTACACCTTC.

The V and J genes are TRBV7-9 and TRBJ1-3, with 7 positions matching TRBD1. This CDR3 is built from 15 residues. Looked up from germline, CDR1 is SEHNR and CDR2 is FQNEAQ (reference sequence). Unmatched junction bases numbered 4, after V lost 4 bases and J lost 1 base. CDR3 amino acids: CASSWDRFSGNTIYF. The CDR3, as DNA: TGTGCCAGCAGCTGGGACAGATTTTCTGGAAACACCATATATTTT.

The V call is TRBV7-9, the J call TRBJ2-6, with D possibly matching TRBD1 (5 bases). The ends were cut back, 2 bases at V and 3 bases at J, with 11 bases in the middle. The CDR3 runs 16 residues. Germline CDR1 and CDR2: SEHNR and FQNEAQ (reference sequence). In nucleotides, the CDR3 is TGTGCCAGCAGCTTACGTCTAGGGGTTGGGGCCAACGTCCTGACTTTC. Its protein is CASSLRLGVGANVLTF.

This clone was counted between two and nine times. J is TRBJ1-1 and V is TRBV5-1; D not resolved. Germline CDR1 is SGHRS and CDR2 is YFSETQ. CDR3 length: 16 amino acids. The V and J ends lost 0 bases and 2 bases respectively, with 14 bases between them. CDR3 bases: TGCGCCAGCAGCTTGGAAGGCGGCCTCGGAAACACTGAAGCTTTCTTT. It is translated as CASSLEGGLGNTEAFF.

The chain links TRBV6-9 to TRBJ2-1; 8 nucleotides agree with TRBD2. From germline, CDR1 is MNHGY and CDR2 SVAAGI. J lost 7 bases, V lost 11 bases, and 10 bases had no gene match. The CDR3 contains 13 residues. CDR3 in DNA: TGTGCCTTCCGGGGGGGCCAAGGGAATGAGCAGTTCTTC. Amino acid sequence: CAFRGGQGNEQFF.

The J gene is TRBJ2-1, the V gene TRBV5-1, with a tentative D call TRBD1 (5 bases). Trimming pared 0 bases from V and 10 bases from J, leaving 8 bases between. Germline V gives CDR1 SGHRS, CDR2 YFSETQ. The CDR3 extends over 12 amino acids. The CDR3 DNA sequence: TGCGCCAGCAGCTTGGAGGGGTACGAGCAGTTCTTC. Translation: CASSLEGYEQFF.

The rearrangement joins TRBV19 to TRBJ1-5; no clear D gene. V lost 11 bases to trimming and J lost 0 bases, with 17 bases between them. Germline CDR1 reads LNHDA; CDR2 reads SQIVND (reference sequence). There are 15 residues in the CDR3. CDR3 bases: TGTGCCTCCCTGGGCAGAAAATATAGCAATCAGCCCCAGCATTTT. This sequence encodes CASLGRKYSNQPQHF.

The CDR3 coding sequence is TGTGCCAGCACGACAGGGGAGGAGACCCAGTACTTC. Amino acids: CASTTGEETQYF. The V and J genes are TRBV6-5 and TRBJ2-5; 8 bases are shared with TRBD1. CDR1 is MNHEY and CDR2 is SVGAGI in the germline V gene. Trimming removed 7 bases from V and 5 bases from J; junction bases left unmatched: 3. The CDR3 length is 12 residues.

This chain connects TRBV6-1 to TRBJ2-3; 10 nucleotides line up with TRBD2. The germline V gene encodes CDR1 MNHNS and CDR2 SASEGT. The CDR3 is 18 amino acids. After removal of 2 bases from V and 2 bases from J, the junction contained 10 bases not matched to a gene. DNA of the CDR3: TGTGCCAGCAGTGAACTTGCCTGGACTAGCGGTTTCACAGATACGCAGTATTTT. The encoded protein is CASSELAWTSGFTDTQYF.